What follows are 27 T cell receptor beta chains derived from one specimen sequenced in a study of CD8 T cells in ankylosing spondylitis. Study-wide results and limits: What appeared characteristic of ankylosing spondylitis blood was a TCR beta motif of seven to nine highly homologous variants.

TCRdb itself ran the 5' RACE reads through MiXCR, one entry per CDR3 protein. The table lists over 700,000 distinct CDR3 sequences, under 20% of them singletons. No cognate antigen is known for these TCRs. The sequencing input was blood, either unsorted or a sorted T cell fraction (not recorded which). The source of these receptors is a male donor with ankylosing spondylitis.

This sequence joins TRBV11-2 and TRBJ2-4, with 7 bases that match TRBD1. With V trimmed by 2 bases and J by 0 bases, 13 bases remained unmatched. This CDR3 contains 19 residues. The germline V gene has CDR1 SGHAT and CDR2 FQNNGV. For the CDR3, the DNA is TGTGCCAGCAGCTTATGGGGACAGACGTCCCCAATAGCCAAAAACATTCAGTACTTC. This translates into CASSLWGQTSPIAKNIQYF.

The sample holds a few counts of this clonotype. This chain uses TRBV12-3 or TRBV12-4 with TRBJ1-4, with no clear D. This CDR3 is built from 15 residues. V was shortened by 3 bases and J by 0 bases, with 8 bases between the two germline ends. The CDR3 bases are TGTGCCAGCAGTTTTCGAGGCTCAACTAATGAAAAACTGTTTTTT. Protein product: CASSFRGSTNEKLFF.

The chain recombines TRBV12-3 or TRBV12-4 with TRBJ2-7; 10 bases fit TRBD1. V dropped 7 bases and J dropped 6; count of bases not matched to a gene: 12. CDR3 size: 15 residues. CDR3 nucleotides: TGTGCCAGCACTACGGGACAGGGGCCTTTAGTCGAGCAGTACTTC. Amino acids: CASTTGQGPLVEQYF.

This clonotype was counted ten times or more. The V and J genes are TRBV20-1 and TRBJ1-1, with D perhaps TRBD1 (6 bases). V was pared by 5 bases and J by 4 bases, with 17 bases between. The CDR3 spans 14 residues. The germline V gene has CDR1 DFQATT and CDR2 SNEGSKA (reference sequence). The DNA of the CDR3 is TGCAGTGCTGGCTCACAGGGTTGGACCACTGAAGCTTTCTTT. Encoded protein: CSAGSQGWTTEAFF.

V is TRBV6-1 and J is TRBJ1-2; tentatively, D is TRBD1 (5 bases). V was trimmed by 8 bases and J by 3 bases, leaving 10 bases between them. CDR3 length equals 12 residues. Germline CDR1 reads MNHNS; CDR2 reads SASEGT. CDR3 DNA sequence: TGTGCCAGCTGGTCAGGGTACTATGGCTACACCTTC. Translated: CASWSGYYGYTF.

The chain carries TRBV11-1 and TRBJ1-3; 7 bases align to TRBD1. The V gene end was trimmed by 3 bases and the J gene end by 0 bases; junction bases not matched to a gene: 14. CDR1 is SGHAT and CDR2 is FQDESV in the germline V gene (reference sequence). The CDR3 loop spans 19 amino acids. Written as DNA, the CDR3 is TGTGCCAGCAGCTTTCCCCGGTGGACAGGAGCGAGCTCTGGAAACACCATATATTTT. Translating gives CASSFPRWTGASSGNTIYF.

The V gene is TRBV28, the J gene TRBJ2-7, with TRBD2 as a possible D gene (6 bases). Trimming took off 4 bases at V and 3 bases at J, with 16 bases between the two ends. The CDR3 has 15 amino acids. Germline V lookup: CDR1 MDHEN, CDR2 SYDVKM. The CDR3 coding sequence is TGTGCCAGCAGTTGGGGTTCTAGCGTCTTCTACGAGCAGTACTTC. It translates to CASSWGSSVFYEQYF.

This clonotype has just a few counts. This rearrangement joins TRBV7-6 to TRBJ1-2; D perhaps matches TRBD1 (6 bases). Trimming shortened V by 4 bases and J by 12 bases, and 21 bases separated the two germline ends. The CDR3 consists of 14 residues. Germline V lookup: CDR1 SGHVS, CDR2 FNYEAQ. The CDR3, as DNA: TGTGCCAGCAGCTCTGCCGGGACACCCCATCCTCACACCTTC. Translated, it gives CASSSAGTPHPHTF.

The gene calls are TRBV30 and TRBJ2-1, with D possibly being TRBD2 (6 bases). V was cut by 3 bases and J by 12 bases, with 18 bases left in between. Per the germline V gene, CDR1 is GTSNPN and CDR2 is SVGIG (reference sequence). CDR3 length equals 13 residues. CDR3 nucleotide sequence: TGTGCCTGGAGATATATTCTGGGAGGAGGGCAGTTCTTC. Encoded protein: CAWRYILGGGQFF.

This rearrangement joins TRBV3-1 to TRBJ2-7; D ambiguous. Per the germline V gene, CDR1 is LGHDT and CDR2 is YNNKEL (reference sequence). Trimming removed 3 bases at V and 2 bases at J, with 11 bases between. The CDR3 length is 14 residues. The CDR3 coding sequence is TGTGCCAGCAGCCAGACTTATGATACCTACGAGCAGTACTTC. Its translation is CASSQTYDTYEQYF.

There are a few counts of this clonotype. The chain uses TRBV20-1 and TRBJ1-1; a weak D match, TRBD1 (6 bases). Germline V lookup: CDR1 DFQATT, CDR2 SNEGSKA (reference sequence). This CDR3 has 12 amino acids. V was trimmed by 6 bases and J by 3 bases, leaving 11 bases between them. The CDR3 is CSAPRTDTEAFF. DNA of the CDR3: TGCAGTGCCCCCCGGACAGACACTGAAGCTTTCTTT.

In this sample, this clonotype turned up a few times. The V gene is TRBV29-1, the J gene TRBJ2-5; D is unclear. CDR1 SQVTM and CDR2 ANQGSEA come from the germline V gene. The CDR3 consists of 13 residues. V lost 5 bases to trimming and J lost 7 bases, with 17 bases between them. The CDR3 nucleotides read TGCAGCGTTTTGTACGGTCTGGTCGGGACCCAGTACTTC. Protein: CSVLYGLVGTQYF.

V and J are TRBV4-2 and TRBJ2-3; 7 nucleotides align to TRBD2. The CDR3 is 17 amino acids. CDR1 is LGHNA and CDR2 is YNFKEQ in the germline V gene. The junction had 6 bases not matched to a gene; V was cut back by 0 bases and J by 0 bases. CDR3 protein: CASSQESSGVSTDTQYF. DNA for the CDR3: TGTGCCAGCAGCCAAGAATCAAGCGGGGTTAGCACAGATACGCAGTATTTT.

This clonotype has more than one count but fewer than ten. The CDR3, as DNA: TGTGCCAGCAGCTTGTTTCCGAGTGTCGCCGGGGAGCTGTTTTTT. Translating it yields CASSLFPSVAGELFF. V is TRBV5-6 and J is TRBJ2-2; D remains unclear. The CDR3 sequence is 15 residues long. CDR1 is SGHDT and CDR2 is YYEEEE in the germline V gene. V was cut by 1 base and J by 6 bases, with 13 bases left in between.

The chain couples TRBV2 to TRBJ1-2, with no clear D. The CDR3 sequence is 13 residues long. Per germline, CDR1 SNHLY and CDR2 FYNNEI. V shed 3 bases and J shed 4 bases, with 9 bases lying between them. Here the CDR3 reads CASSDGEAYGYTF. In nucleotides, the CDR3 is TGTGCCAGCAGTGATGGGGAAGCCTATGGCTACACCTTC.

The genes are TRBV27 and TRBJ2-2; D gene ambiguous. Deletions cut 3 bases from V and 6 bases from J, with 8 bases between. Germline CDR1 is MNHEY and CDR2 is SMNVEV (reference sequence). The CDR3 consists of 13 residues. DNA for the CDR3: TGTGCCAGCAGTTTTGGGGTCCCCGGGGAGCTGTTTTTT. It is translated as CASSFGVPGELFF.

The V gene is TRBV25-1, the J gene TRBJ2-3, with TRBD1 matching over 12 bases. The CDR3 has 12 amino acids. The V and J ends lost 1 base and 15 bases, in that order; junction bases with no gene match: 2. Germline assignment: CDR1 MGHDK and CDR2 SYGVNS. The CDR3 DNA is TGTGCCAGCAGTGAATGGGACAGGGGGCTCTATTTT. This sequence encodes CASSEWDRGLYF.

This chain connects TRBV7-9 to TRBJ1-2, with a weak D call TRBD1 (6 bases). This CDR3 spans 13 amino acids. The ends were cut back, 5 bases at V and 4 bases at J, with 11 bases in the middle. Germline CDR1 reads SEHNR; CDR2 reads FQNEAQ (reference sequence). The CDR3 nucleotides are TGTGCCAGCAGCCTCGTGGACAGCTATGGCTACACCTTC. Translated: CASSLVDSYGYTF.

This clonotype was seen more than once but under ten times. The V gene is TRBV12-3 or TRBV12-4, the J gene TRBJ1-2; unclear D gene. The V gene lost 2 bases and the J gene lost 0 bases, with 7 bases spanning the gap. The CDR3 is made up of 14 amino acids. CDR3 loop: CASSLYSANYGYTF. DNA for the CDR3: TGTGCCAGCAGTTTATACAGCGCTAACTATGGCTACACCTTC.

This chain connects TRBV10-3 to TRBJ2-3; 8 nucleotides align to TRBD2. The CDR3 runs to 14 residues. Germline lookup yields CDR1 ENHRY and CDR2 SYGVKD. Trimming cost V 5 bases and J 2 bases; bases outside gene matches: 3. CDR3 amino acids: CAISTSGYTDTQYF. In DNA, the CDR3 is TGTGCCATCAGTACTAGCGGATACACAGATACGCAGTATTTT.

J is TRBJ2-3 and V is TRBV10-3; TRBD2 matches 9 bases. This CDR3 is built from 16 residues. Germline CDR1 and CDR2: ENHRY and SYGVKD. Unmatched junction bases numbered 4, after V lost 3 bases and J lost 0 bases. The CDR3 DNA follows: TGTGCCATCAGTGATTACCTAGCGGGAAGCACAGATACGCAGTATTTT. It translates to CAISDYLAGSTDTQYF.

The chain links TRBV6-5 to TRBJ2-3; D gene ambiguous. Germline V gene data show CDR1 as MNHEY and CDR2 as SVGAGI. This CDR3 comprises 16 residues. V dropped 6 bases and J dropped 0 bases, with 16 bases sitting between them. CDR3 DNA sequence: TGTGCCAGCAGACTCGCGAATGACTGGAGCACAGATACGCAGTATTTT. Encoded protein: CASRLANDWSTDTQYF.

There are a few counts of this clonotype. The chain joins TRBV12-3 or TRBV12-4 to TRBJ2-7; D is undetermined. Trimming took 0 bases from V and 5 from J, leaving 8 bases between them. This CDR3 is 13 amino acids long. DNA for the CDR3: TGTGCCAGCAGTTTAGCTTTCCCTAACGAGCAGTACTTC. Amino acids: CASSLAFPNEQYF.

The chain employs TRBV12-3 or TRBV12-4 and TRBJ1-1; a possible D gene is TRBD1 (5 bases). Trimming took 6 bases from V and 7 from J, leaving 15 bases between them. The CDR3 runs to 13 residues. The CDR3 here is CASRADLGGEAFF. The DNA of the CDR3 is TGTGCCAGCAGAGCGGACCTCGGGGGTGAAGCTTTCTTT.

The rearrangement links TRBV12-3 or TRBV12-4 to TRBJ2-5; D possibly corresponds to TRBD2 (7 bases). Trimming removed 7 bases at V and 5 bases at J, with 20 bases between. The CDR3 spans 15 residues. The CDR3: CASNGGGLVEETQYF. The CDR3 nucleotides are TGTGCCAGCAATGGGGGGGGGCTGGTTGAGGAGACCCAGTACTTC.

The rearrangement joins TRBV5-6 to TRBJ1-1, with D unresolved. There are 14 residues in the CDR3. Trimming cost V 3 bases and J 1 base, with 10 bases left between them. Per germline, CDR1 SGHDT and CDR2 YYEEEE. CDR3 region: CASSSREANTEAFF. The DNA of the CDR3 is TGTGCCAGCAGCTCACGAGAGGCGAACACTGAAGCTTTCTTT.

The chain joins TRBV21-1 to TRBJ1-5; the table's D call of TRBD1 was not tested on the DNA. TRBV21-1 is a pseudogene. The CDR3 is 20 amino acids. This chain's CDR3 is CASSKSWGDRPANSNQPQHF. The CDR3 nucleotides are TGTGCCAGCAGCAAATCCTGGGGGGACAGGCCCGCGAATAGCAATCAGCCCCAGCATTTT.